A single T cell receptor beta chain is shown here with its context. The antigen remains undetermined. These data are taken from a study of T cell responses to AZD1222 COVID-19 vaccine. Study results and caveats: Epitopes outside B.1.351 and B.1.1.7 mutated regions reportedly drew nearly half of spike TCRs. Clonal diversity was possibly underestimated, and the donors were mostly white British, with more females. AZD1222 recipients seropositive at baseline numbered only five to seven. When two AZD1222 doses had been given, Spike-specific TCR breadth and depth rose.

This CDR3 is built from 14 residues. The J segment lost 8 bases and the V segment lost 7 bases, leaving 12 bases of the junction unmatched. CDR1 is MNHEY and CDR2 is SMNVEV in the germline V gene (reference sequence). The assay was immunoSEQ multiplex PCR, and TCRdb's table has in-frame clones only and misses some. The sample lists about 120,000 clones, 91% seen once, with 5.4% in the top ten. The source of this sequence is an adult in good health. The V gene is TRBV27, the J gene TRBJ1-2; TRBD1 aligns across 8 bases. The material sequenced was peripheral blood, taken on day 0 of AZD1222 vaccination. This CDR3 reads CASTRNRGEGGYTF. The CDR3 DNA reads TGTGCCAGCACCCGAAACAGGGGGGAGGGCGGCTACACCTTC.